This T cell receptor (beta chain) was found in a study of blood T cell repertoires in COVID-19. Turning to the study itself: From the United States, Italy and Spain came samples of acute and convalescent COVID-19. T cells, B-cell-depleted T cells, or PBMCs supplied cDNA or gDNA.

Authors' data handling: Reference gene primer amplification gave nucleated cell count estimates. Sequencing was performed with immunoSEQ multiplex PCR; in TCRdb, only in-frame clones are kept and a portion is missing. That table furnishes V, J and clone size, whereas the DNA furnished D and trimming. Of roughly 80,000 clones in the sample, more than 75% are singletons; the top ten hold around a fifth. CDR3 length: 17 amino acids. Looked up from germline, CDR1 is LNHDA and CDR2 is SQIVND (reference sequence). The J segment lost 1 base and the V segment lost 0 bases, leaving 2 bases of the junction unmatched.

This chain connects TRBV19 to TRBJ2-3, with TRBD2 matching 12 bases. The sequencing input was peripheral blood. The clonotype comes from a human donor in a cohort sampled during active COVID-19. The CDR3, as DNA: TGTGCCAGTAGTATAGACCGACTAGCGGGGGGCACAGATACGCAGTATTTT. This gives the protein CASSIDRLAGGTDTQYF.